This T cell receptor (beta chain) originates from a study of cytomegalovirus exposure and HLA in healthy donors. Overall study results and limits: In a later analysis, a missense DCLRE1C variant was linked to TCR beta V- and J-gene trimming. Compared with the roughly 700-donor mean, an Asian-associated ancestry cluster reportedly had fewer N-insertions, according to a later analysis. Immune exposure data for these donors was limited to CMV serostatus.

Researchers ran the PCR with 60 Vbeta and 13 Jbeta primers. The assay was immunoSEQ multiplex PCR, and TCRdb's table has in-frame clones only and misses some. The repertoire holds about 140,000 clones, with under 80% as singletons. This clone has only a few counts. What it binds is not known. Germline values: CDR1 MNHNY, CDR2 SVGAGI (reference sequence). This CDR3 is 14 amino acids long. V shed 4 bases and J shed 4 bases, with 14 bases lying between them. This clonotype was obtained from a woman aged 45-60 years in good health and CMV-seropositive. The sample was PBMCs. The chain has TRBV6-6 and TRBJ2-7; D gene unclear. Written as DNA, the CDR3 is TGTGCCAGCAGTTCCGTCCTGCAGCGATACGAGCAGTACTTC. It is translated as CASSSVLQRYEQYF.